These 14 T cell receptor beta chains share one sample of origin, sequenced in a study of cytomegalovirus exposure and HLA in healthy donors. PCR involved 60 Vbeta and 13 Jbeta primers. Some clones are missing from TCRdb's copy, which holds only in-frame ones; the method was immunoSEQ multiplex PCR. The table shows 90,000 to 120,000 clones, with 70% to 80% occurring only once. Material: PBMCs. These receptors originate from a female donor in good health and CMV-seropositive.

J is TRBJ2-7 and V is TRBV29-1; 8 bases are a match to TRBD1. The CDR3 covers 13 residues. With V trimmed by 4 bases and J by 5 bases, 7 bases remained unmatched. In germline, CDR1 is SQVTM, CDR2 ANQGSEA. The CDR3 spells CSVAQGVLNEQYF. CDR3 nucleotides: TGCAGCGTTGCACAGGGGGTTTTGAACGAGCAGTACTTC.

V is TRBV5-8 and J is TRBJ2-3; 7 bases fit TRBD1. The length of the CDR3 is 14 residues. J lost 5 bases, V lost 4 bases, and 7 bases had no gene match. Germline assignment: CDR1 SGHTS and CDR2 YDEGEE. This chain's CDR3 is CASSLGQAGDTQYF. In DNA, the CDR3 is TGTGCCAGCAGCCTAGGACAGGCGGGAGATACGCAGTATTTT.

This chain links TRBV7-2 with TRBJ2-4; 8 bases line up with TRBD1. CDR1 and CDR2 (germline): SGHTA, FQGNSA. The CDR3 spans 16 residues. With V trimmed by 5 bases and J by 1 base, 7 bases remained unmatched. The chain's CDR3 is CASSPRTGTAKNIQYF. In DNA, the CDR3 is TGTGCCAGCAGCCCCAGGACAGGGACGGCCAAAAACATTCAGTACTTC. Full variable domain (remainder filled in from reference TRBV7-2 and TRBJ2-4): GAGVSQSPSNKVTEKGKDVELRCDPISGHTALYWYRQSLGQGLEFLIYFQGNSAPDKSGLPSDRFSAERTGGSVSTLTIQRTQQEDSAVYLCASSPRTGTAKNIQYFGAGTRLSVL.

This clone was detected once. The J gene is TRBJ2-3, the V gene TRBV6-6; possibly TRBD1 for D (8 bases). Trimming took 6 bases from V and 1 from J, leaving 14 bases between them. The CDR3 sequence is 15 residues long. The V gene's germline CDR1 is MNHNY and CDR2 SVGAGI (reference sequence). The CDR3 is CASRRTGRGTDTQYF. CDR3 bases: TGTGCCAGCAGGAGGACAGGGAGGGGCACAGATACGCAGTATTTT.

The V gene is TRBV6-1, the J gene TRBJ2-1; a possible D gene is TRBD1 (5 bases). CDR3 length: 11 residues. Trimming removed 5 bases at V and 7 bases at J, with 6 bases between. CDR1 is MNHNS, CDR2 SASEGT, per germline. The CDR3 sequence is CASSRGNEQFF. Here the CDR3 DNA reads TGTGCCAGCAGTAGGGGTAATGAGCAGTTCTTC.

V usage is TRBV7-2 and J usage is TRBJ2-1, with 11 positions matching TRBD2. Per germline, CDR1 SGHTA and CDR2 FQGNSA. The J segment lost 5 bases and the V segment lost 0 bases, leaving 6 bases of the junction unmatched. This CDR3 has 17 residues. CDR3 sequence: CASSLAASGGLNNEQFF. The CDR3 DNA reads as TGTGCCAGCAGCTTAGCGGCTAGCGGGGGGCTTAACAATGAGCAGTTCTTC.

This chain uses TRBV7-3 with TRBJ1-4; 9 bases align to TRBD1. Trimming at V came to 5 bases and at J to 4 bases, leaving 5 bases not matched to a gene. In germline, CDR1 is SGHTA, CDR2 FQGTGA. There are 15 residues in the CDR3. The chain's CDR3 is CASSLTGGRNEKLFF. In DNA form, the CDR3 reads TGTGCCAGCAGCCTGACAGGGGGGCGTAATGAAAAACTGTTTTTT.

The V gene is TRBV6-5, the J gene TRBJ2-1, with a tentative D call TRBD1 (6 bases). V was trimmed by 6 bases and J by 4 bases, leaving 16 bases between them. The CDR3 is 15 residues long. Germline CDR1 is MNHEY and CDR2 is SVGAGI. In nucleotides, the CDR3 is TGTGCCAGCAGCCCGGACAGCCATGGGTACAATGAGCAGTTCTTC. Encoded protein: CASSPDSHGYNEQFF.

The chain couples TRBV5-1 to TRBJ2-1, with D uncertain. The CDR3 length is 11 residues. The germline V and J ends were trimmed by 6 bases and 12 bases, with 13 bases remaining between them. Germline loops: CDR1 SGHRS, CDR2 YFSETQ. CDR3 amino acids: CASTADRVQFF. In nucleotides, the CDR3 is TGCGCCAGCACAGCAGACCGGGTGCAGTTCTTC.

This chain connects TRBV6-5 to TRBJ2-1; 7 nucleotides match TRBD2. CDR3 length: 12 amino acids. Trimming cost V 6 bases and J 7 bases; bases outside gene matches: 3. From germline, CDR1 is MNHEY and CDR2 SVGAGI. CDR3 coding DNA: TGTGCCAGCAGGACTAGCCGGAATGAGCAGTTCTTC. Protein sequence: CASRTSRNEQFF.

The chain recombines TRBV6-1 with TRBJ1-2; 8 bases are shared with TRBD1. J gave up 2 bases and V 3 bases, and 8 bases lay outside the gene matches. The CDR3 has 16 amino acids. CDR1 MNHNS and CDR2 SASEGT come from the germline V gene. The CDR3 sequence: CASSDMNRGWNYGYTF. CDR3 in DNA: TGTGCCAGCAGTGATATGAACAGGGGGTGGAACTATGGCTACACCTTC.

The genes are TRBV11-2 and TRBJ1-1; tentatively, D is TRBD1 (6 bases). Germline CDR1 and CDR2: SGHAT and FQNNGV. This CDR3 contains 13 residues. V lost 0 bases and J lost 9, with 11 bases in between. CDR3 in amino acids: CASSLDRGGKAFF. The CDR3 region has the DNA TGTGCCAGCAGCTTAGACAGGGGTGGGAAAGCTTTCTTT.

V usage is TRBV2 and J usage is TRBJ2-7; D is perhaps TRBD2 (5 bases). CDR1 and CDR2 (germline): SNHLY, FYNNEI. Trimming pared 5 bases from V and 3 bases from J, leaving 8 bases between. This CDR3 is 12 amino acids long. Here the CDR3 DNA reads TGTGCCAGCAGTACCGGACTCTACGAGCAGTACTTC. Translating gives CASSTGLYEQYF.

This clone was observed once. V is TRBV11-2 and J is TRBJ1-2; D unresolved. Trimming cost V 4 bases and J 5 bases, with 20 bases left between them. The germline V gene encodes CDR1 SGHAT and CDR2 FQNNGV. The CDR3 totals 16 residues. CDR3 DNA: TGTGCCAGCAGCTCCCCACGGGGAGGGTATAGTTATGGCTACACCTTC. Residues: CASSSPRGGYSYGYTF.